This T cell receptor beta chain was recovered during a study of blood T cell repertoires in COVID-19. Study in general: PBMCs, B-cell-depleted T cells, or T cells provided the cDNA or gDNA that made up the material.

Germline V gives CDR1 MGHDK, CDR2 SYGVNS. There are 18 residues in the CDR3. V was clipped by 3 bases and J by 8 bases, with 26 bases between them. Repertoires were generated with immunoSEQ multiplex PCR, while TCRdb's copy carries only in-frame clones and drops some. The repertoire has fewer than 500,000 clones, about 90% of them found once; the top ten carry roughly 1.8%. Sequenced material: PBMCs or T cells enriched from blood (not recorded which). The TCR comes from a woman younger than 35 with acute COVID-19. The V and J genes are TRBV25-1 and TRBJ2-1, with a weak D call TRBD2 (6 bases). CDR3 loop: CASSDQPLGTGGVDEQFF. CDR3 nucleotides: TGTGCCAGCAGTGACCAACCCCTTGGGACTGGAGGAGTTGATGAGCAGTTCTTC.